This TCR beta chain was captured in a study of T cells in lung cancer brain metastases. The germline V and J ends were trimmed by 3 bases and 4 bases, with 16 bases remaining between them. This CDR3 has 16 residues. Germline CDR1 reads SGHVS; CDR2 reads FNYEAQ. The method was immunoSEQ multiplex PCR; TCRdb's version includes in-frame clones alone and lacks a portion of them. Of approximately 3,800 clones in the sample, about 86% were seen once. The origin of this receptor is a woman aged 45-65 years with non-small cell lung cancer. The gene calls are TRBV7-6 and TRBJ2-1; maybe TRBD2 (6 bases). The sample consisted of tumor tissue from the primary lung tumor. Here the CDR3 reads CASSLGPGTSYNEQFF. The CDR3 nucleotides are TGTGCCAGCAGCTTGGGTCCCGGGACTTCGTACAATGAGCAGTTCTTC.